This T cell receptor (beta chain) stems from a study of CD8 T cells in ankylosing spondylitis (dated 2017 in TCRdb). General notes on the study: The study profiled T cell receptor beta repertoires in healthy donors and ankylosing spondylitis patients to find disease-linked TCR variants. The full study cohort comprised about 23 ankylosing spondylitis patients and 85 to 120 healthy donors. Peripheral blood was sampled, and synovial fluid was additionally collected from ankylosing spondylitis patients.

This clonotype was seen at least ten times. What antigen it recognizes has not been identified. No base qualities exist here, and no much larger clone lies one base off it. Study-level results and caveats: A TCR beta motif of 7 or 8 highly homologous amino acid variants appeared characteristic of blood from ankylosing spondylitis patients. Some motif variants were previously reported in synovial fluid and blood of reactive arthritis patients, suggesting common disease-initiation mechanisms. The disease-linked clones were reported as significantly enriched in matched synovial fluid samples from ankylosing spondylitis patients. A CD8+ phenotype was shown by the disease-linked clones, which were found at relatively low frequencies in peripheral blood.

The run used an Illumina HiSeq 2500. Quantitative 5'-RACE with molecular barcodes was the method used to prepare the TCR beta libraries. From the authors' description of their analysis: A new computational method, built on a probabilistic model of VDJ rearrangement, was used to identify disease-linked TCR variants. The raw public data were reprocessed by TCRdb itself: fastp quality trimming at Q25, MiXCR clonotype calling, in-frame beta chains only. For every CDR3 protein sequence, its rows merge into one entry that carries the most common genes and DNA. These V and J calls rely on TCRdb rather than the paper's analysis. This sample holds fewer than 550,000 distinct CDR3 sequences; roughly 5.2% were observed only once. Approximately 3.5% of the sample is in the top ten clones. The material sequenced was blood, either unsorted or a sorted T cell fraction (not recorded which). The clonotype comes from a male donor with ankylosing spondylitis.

The CDR3 loop reads CASSLESGSTGYTF. The bases read TGTGCCAGCAGCTTAGAATCGGGTTCCACTGGCTACACCTTC. The rearranged segments are TRBV11-2 and TRBJ1-2; the D gene assignment is ambiguous. Deletion took 0 bases off V and 7 bases off J, with a span of 12 bases between the germline ends. Counted from cysteine to phenylalanine, this CDR3 has 14 amino acids. Here the CDR3 DNA is all that survives: 42 bases in frame from base 1. CDR1 and CDR2 are read off the germline V gene as SGHAT and FQNNGV. Here the CDR3 is joined to the reference TRBV11-2 and TRBJ1-2 genes, and the full variable domain is: EAGVAQSPRYKIIEKRQSVAFWCNPISGHATLYWYQQILGQGPKLLIQFQNNGVVDDSQLPKDRFSAERLKGVDSTLKIQPAKLEDSAVYLCASSLESGSTGYTFGSGTRLTVV.